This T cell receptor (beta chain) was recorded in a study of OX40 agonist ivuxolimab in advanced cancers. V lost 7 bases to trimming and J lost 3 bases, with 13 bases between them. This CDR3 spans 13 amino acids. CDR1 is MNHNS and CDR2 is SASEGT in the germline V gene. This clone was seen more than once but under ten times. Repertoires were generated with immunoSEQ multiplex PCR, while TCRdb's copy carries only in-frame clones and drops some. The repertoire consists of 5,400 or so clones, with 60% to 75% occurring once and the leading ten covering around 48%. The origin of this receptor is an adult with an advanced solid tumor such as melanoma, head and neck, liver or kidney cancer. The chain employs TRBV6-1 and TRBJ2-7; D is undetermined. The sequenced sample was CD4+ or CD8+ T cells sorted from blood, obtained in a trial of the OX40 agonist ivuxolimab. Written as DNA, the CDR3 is TGTGCCAGCAAAGCCCTTTTCCTCTACGAGCAGTACTTC. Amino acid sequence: CASKALFLYEQYF.